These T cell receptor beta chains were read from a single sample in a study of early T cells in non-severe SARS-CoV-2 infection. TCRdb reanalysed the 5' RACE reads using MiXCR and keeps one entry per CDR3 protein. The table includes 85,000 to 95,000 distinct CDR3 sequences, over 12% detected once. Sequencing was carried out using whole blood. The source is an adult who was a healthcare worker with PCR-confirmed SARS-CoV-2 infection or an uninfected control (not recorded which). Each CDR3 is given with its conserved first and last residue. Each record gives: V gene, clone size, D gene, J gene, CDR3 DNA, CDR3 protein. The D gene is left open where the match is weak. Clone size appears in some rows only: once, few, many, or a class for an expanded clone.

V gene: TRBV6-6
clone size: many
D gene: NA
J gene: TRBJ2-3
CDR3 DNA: TGTGCCAGCAGCCCCTTGGGGGATACGCAGTATTTT
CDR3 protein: CASSPLGDTQYF

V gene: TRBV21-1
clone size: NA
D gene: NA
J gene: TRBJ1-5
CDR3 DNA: TGTGCCAGCCTGGCAGGGGTTATTAGCAATCAGCCCCAGCATTTT
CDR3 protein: CASLAGVISNQPQHF

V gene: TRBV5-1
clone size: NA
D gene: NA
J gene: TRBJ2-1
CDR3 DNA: TGCGCCAGCAGCCGCAGGGAGGGGGGCAATGAGCAGTTCTTC
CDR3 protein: CASSRREGGNEQFF

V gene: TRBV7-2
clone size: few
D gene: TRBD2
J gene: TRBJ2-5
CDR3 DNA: TGTGCCAGCAGCCCAAAGGGACTAGCGGGGGGCCCTACCACTAGGTCTGGGACCCAGTACTTC
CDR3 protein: CASSPKGLAGGPTTRSGTQYF

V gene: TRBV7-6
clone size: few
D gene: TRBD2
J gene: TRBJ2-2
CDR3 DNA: TGTGCCAGCTCGGGATACGGGGGGGCGTACACCGGGGAGCTGTTTTTT
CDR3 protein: CASSGYGGAYTGELFF

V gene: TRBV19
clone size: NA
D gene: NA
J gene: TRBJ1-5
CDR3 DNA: TGTGCCAGTACACAGGGCTCCCGGGGAATCAATCAGCCCCAGCATTTT
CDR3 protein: CASTQGSRGINQPQHF

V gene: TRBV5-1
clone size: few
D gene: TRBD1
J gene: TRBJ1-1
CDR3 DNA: TGCGCCAGCAGCGGAACAGGGGGAACTGAAGCTTTCTTT
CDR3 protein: CASSGTGGTEAFF

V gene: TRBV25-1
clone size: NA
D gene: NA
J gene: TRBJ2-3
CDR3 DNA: TGTGCCAGCAGCGGCCTGTACGATACGCAGTATTTT
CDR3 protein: CASSGLYDTQYF

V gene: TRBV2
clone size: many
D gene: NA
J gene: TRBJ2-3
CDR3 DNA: TGTGCCAGCAGTGATGAGGCCTCAGATACGCAGTATTTT
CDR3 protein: CASSDEASDTQYF

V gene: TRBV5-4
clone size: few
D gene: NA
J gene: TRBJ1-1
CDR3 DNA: TGTGCCAGCAGCCCGGATGCCGGCACTGAAGCTTTCTTT
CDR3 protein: CASSPDAGTEAFF

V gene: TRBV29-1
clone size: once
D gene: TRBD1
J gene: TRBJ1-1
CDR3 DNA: TGCAGCGTCCTACCAAATCAGGACAGGGGAACTGAAGCTTTCTTT
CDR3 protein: CSVLPNQDRGTEAFF

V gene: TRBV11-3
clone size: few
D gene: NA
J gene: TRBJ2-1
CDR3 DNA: TGTGCCAGCAGCCCGCCTGGCCACAATGAGCAGTTCTTC
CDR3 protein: CASSPPGHNEQFF

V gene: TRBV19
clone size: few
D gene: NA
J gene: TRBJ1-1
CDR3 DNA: TGTGCCAGTAGTATAGCGGGGGCCATGAACACTGAAGCTTTCTTT
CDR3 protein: CASSIAGAMNTEAFF

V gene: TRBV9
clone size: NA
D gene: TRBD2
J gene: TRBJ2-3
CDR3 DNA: TGTGCCAGCAGCGCTGGAGCGGGGGGGAGCACAGATACGCAGTATTTT
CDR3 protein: CASSAGAGGSTDTQYF

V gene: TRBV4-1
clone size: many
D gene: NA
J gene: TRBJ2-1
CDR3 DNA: TGCGCCAGCAGCCCAGGGCGAAGGCGGGGGCCCTACAATGAGCAGTTCTTC
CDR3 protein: CASSPGRRRGPYNEQFF

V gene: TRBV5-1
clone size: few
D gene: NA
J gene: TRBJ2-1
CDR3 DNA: TGCGCCAGCAGCCTTAGTGTCGGGGACGAGCAGTTCTTC
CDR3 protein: CASSLSVGDEQFF

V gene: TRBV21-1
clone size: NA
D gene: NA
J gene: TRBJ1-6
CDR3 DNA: TGTGCCAGCAGCCTAAGGATGGGACGGTGCTCCTATAATTCACCCCTCCACTTT
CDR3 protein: CASSLRMGRCSYNSPLHF

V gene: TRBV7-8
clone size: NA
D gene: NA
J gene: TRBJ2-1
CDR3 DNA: TGTGCCAGCAGCTTGACGGGACTGACCTACAATGAGCAGTTCTTC
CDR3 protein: CASSLTGLTYNEQFF

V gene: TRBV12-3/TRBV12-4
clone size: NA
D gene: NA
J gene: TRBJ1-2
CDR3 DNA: TGTGCCAGCAGTAAGACAGGAAGCTCCTATGGCTACACCTTC
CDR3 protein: CASSKTGSSYGYTF

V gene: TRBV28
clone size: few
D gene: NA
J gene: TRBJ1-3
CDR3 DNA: TGTGCCTCCCAACGGGGGGACATCTTTTACTCTGGAAACACCATATATTTT
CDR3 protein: CASQRGDIFYSGNTIYF

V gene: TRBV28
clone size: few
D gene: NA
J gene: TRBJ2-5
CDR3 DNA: TGTGCCAGCAGTTTCGTGGGTCTCGCCTCAGAGACCCAGTACTTC
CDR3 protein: CASSFVGLASETQYF

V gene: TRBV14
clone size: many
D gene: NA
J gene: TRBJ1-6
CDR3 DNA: TGTGCCAGCAGCCTTCGGGGGGCAGACTATAATTCACCCCTCCACTTT
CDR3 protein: CASSLRGADYNSPLHF

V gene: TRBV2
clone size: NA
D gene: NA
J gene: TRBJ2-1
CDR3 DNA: TGTGCCAGCAGGGAGGGAAGCGGCTCCTACAATGAGCAGTTCTTC
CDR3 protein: CASREGSGSYNEQFF

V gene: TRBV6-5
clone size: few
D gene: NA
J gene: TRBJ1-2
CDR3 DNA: TGTGCCAGCAGTTTCGTAAGAGGTAGCTATGGCTACACCTTC
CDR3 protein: CASSFVRGSYGYTF

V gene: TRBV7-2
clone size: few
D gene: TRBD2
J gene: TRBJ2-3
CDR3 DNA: TGTGCCAGCAGCTATCAGCGGGGGGGCCGAACAGATACGCAGTATTTT
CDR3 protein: CASSYQRGGRTDTQYF

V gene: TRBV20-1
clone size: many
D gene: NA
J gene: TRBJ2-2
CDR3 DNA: TGCAGTGCTACGGGCCTAGAGCCGAACACCGGGGAGCTGTTTTTT
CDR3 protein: CSATGLEPNTGELFF

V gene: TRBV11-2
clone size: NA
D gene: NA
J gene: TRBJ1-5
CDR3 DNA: TGTGCCAGCAGCTTAGATCAGCACCACGTACGGGCCAAGGGTCAGCCCCAGCATTTT
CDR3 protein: CASSLDQHHVRAKGQPQHF

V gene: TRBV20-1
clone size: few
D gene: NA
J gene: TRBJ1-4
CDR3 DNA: TGCAGTGCTAGAGGCAGATTTAATGAAAAACTGTTTTTT
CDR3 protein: CSARGRFNEKLFF

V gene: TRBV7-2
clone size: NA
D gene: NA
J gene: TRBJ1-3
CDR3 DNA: TGTGCCAGCAGCTTAGTGACCGCCACTGGAAACACCATATATTTT
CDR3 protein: CASSLVTATGNTIYF

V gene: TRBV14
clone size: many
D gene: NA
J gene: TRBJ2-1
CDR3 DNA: TGTGCCAGTTCAGGATGGGGGCCCAAATACTCCTACAATGAGCAGTTCTTC
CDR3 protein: CASSGWGPKYSYNEQFF

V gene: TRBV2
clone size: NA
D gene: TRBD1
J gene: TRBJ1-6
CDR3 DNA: TGTGCCAGCAGAAGACAGGGGTCACTCTATAATTCACCCCTCCACTTT
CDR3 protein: CASRRQGSLYNSPLHF

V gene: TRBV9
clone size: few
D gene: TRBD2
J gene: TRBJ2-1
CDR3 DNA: TGTGCCAGCAGCGTAGCTCGGGCGGGGGGATACAATGAGCAGTTCTTC
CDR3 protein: CASSVARAGGYNEQFF

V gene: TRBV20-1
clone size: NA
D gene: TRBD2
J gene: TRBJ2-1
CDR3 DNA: TGCAGTGCTAGGGATCGACTCCGGGACTACATACAGTTCTTC
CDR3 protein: CSARDRLRDYIQFF

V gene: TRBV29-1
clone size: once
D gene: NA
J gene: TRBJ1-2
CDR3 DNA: TGCAGCGTTGAGACAAACTATGGCTACACCTTC
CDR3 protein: CSVETNYGYTF

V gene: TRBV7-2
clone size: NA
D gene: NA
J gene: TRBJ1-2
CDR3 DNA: TGTGCCAGCAGCGACAGACAGACGAACTATGGCTACACCTTC
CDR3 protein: CASSDRQTNYGYTF

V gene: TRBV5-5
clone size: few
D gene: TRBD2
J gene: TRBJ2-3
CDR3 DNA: TGTGCCAGCAGTTATGGGGTGTCTAGCGGGTATTCTAGCACAGATACGCAGTATTTT
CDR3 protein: CASSYGVSSGYSSTDTQYF

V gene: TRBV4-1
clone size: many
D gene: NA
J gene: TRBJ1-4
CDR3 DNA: TGCGCCAGCAGCCAAGACCCGACCCCAACTAATGAAAAACTGTTTTTT
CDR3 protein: CASSQDPTPTNEKLFF

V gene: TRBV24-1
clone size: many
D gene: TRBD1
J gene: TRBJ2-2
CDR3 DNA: TGTGCCACCAGTGACGAGGACAGGCCGAACACCGGGGAGCTGTTTTTT
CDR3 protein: CATSDEDRPNTGELFF

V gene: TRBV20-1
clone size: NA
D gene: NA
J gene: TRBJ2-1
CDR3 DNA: TGCAGTGCTAGAGATCTTTCCCCCGTGTCCTACAATGAGCAGTTCTTC
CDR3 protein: CSARDLSPVSYNEQFF

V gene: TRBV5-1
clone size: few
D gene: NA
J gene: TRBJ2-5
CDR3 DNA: TGCGCCAGCAGCCCTGCTGCCCAGCCTATCCAAGAGACCCAGTACTTC
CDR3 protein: CASSPAAQPIQETQYF

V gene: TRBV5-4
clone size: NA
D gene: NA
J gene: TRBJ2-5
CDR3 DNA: TGTGCCAGCAGCTTGGCTGAGTACCAAGAGACCCAGTACTTC
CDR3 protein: CASSLAEYQETQYF

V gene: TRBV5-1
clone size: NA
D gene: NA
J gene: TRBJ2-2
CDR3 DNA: TGCGCCAGCAGCTTGGCCGGCAGAAGTAACACCGGGGAGCTGTTTTTT
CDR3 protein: CASSLAGRSNTGELFF

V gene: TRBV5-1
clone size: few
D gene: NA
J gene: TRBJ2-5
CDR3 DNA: TGCGCCAGCAGCTTTCCGGGACAAAAAGAGACCCAGTACTTC
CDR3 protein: CASSFPGQKETQYF

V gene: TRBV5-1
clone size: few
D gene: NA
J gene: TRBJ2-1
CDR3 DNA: TGCGCCAGCAGTTGGGGGAACTCCTACAATGAGCAGTTCTTC
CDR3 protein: CASSWGNSYNEQFF

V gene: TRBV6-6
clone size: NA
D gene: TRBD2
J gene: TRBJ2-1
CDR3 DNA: TGTGCCAGCAGTTACTCGAGACTAGCGGGGAGCTACAATGAGCAGTTCTTC
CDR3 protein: CASSYSRLAGSYNEQFF